Presented here are 7 T cell receptor beta chains from one specimen sequenced in a study of persistence of HIV-infected CD4 T cells. The stimulus was an HIV-1 Gag 15-mer peptide pool, around 1.1 ug/peptide/mL. CD40L-negative CD69-negative CD45RO-high memory CD4+ T cells were sorted as populations depleted of antigen-responding cells. Their target antigens are unknown. This was the immunoSEQ version 4 assay in survey mode. Produced via immunoSEQ multiplex PCR; TCRdb's table is partial and in-frame only. This table has roughly 64,000 clones, about 69% appearing once. The specimen was CD4+ T cells sorted from PBMCs after roughly 18-hour stimulation, collected from a patient who received antiretroviral therapy. The receptors were gathered from an adult man with HIV who was CMV-seropositive.

Only a few counts were recorded for this clone. The V and J genes are TRBV6-5 and TRBJ1-1; 8 nucleotides align to TRBD1. V dropped 4 bases and J dropped 1; count of bases not matched to a gene: 5. Germline CDR1 reads MNHEY; CDR2 reads SVGAGI. The CDR3 has 15 residues. The CDR3, as DNA: TGTGCCAGCAGTTCGACAGGGGCGCAGAACACTGAAGCTTTCTTT. This gives the protein CASSSTGAQNTEAFF.

V usage is TRBV20-1 and J usage is TRBJ1-6; 7 bases match TRBD1. Unmatched junction bases numbered 10, after V lost 3 bases and J lost 8 bases. From germline, CDR1 is DFQATT and CDR2 SNEGSKA (reference sequence). The CDR3 consists of 15 residues. The CDR3 region is CSASRPRQGHSPLHF. The CDR3 DNA reads as TGCAGTGCTAGTAGGCCTCGACAGGGACATTCACCCCTCCACTTT.

In this sample, this clone turned up a few times. Here the CDR3 reads CASSDLRTLNQPQHF. The CDR3 DNA reads as TGTGCCAGTAGTGATTTAAGGACACTCAATCAGCCCCAGCATTTT. The rearrangement uses TRBV19 and TRBJ1-5; D perhaps matches TRBD1 (5 bases). CDR1 and CDR2 from the germline V gene are LNHDA and SQIVND (reference sequence). V was cut by 5 bases and J by 3 bases, with 14 bases left in between. CDR3 size: 15 residues. The complete variable domain, with remaining parts taken from reference TRBV19 and TRBJ1-5, reads DGGITQSPKYLFRKEGQNVTLSCEQNLNHDAMYWYRQDPGQGLRLIYYSQIVNDFQKGDIAEGYSVSREKKESFPLTVTSAQKNPTAFYLCASSDLRTLNQPQHFGDGTRLSIL.

J is TRBJ1-5 and V is TRBV19; weak D call: TRBD1 (6 bases). Trimming left V 3 bases short and J 6 bases short, with 12 bases between. This CDR3 spans 14 amino acids. Germline CDR1 is LNHDA and CDR2 is SQIVND (reference sequence). CDR3 DNA: TGTGCCAGTAGTATTCAGGGGAACCCTCAGCCCCAGCATTTT. It encodes CASSIQGNPQPQHF.

This clone appeared a few times. V gene TRBV6-5 combines with J gene TRBJ1-4; possible D gene TRBD1, 5 bases. This CDR3 is 15 amino acids long. Trimming removed 0 bases from V and 5 bases from J, with 10 bases in between. The germline CDR1 and CDR2 sequences are MNHEY and SVGAGI. The DNA of the CDR3 is TGTGCCAGCAGTTACTCGAGTCGGGGCAATGAAAAACTGTTTTTT. Residues: CASSYSSRGNEKLFF.

The chain carries TRBV4-2 and TRBJ1-2; the D is unclear. Germline CDR1 reads LGHNA; CDR2 reads YNFKEQ. Trimming stripped 5 bases from V and 14 bases from J, with 18 bases between. CDR3 length equals 12 residues. The CDR3 DNA sequence: TGTGCCAGCAGCTCCCGACACCAATCGAATACCTTC. This sequence encodes CASSSRHQSNTF.

A single count supports this clone. V and J are TRBV7-2 and TRBJ2-7, with 10 bases that match TRBD2. Unmatched junction bases numbered 9, after V lost 3 bases and J lost 7 bases. Germline-derived CDR1 and CDR2 are SGHTA and FQGNSA. The CDR3 contains 15 residues. The CDR3 here is CASSFSSGGGWEQYF. The DNA for the CDR3 is TGTGCCAGCAGCTTCTCTAGCGGGGGAGGGTGGGAGCAGTACTTC.